This TCR beta chain derives from a study of blood T cells in healthy people across ages. CDR3 length: 15 amino acids. Trimming took 2 bases from V and 0 from J, leaving 8 bases between them. Germline V lookup: CDR1 MRHNA, CDR2 SNTAGT. The authors ran a second PCR of 7 to 11 cycles using a sample-barcoded 5' primer and a J-beta primer mix. TCRdb re-called the 5' RACE reads through MiXCR, storing one row per CDR3 protein. The profile shows hundreds of thousands of distinct CDR3 sequences, approximately 30% of them singletons. This clonotype was detected only a few times. Sample: blood. The sequence came from a woman aged 80 or over in good health. This sequence joins TRBV6-4 and TRBJ2-1; no clear D. CDR3 sequence (DNA): TGTGCCAGCAGTGACGAAACGAGCTCCTACAATGAGCAGTTCTTC. It codes for CASSDETSSYNEQFF.